The present T cell receptor (beta chain) was sequenced within a study of tumor and adjacent non-tumor tissue in lung cancer. This sample's RNA came from whole unsorted tissue. The normal lung tissue was taken more than 3 cm from the tumor edge. Concerning this clonotype itself: Its antigen is as yet unknown. Its ends do not fully match the called genes, so a read error is possible.

Study findings and constraints: Normal lung showed higher cumulative top 100 clone frequency than tumor. Significantly higher TCR diversity was found in tumor than normal lung.

Three rounds of nested PCR, following a modified ARM-PCR protocol, produced the TCRbeta library. A single record per CDR3 protein comes from TCRdb applying MiXCR to the multiplex PCR reads. The data hold 90,000 to 110,000 distinct CDR3 sequences, with 62% observed a single time. Germline values: CDR1 MGHRA, CDR2 YSYEKL. The CDR3 contains 16 residues. This receptor was identified in a man aged 55-75 years with non-small cell lung cancer. Sequencing was done on a sample of distant non-tumor lung tissue. V is TRBV4-1 and J is TRBJ2-2, with TRBD1 as a possible D gene (5 bases). This CDR3 reads CASSHQPGRAAGELFF. The CDR3 region has the DNA TGCGCGAGCAGCCATCAACCCGGCAGGGCGGCCGGGGAGCTGTTTTTT.